This entry lists 30 T cell receptor beta chains sequenced from one sample in a study of identical twins. A single record per CDR3 protein comes from TCRdb applying MiXCR to the 5' RACE reads. The repertoire includes 750,000 to 950,000 distinct CDR3 sequences, around 12% of them detected once, and around 1.5% sits in the top ten. These data are also associated with another study on yellow fever vaccine responses in identical twins.

Sequencing was done on a sample of PBMCs. The origin of the receptors is a woman aged 18 to 35 in good health.

Many counts were recorded for this clonotype. The chain has TRBV29-1 and TRBJ2-5; 9 bases are a match to TRBD2. J was trimmed by 3 bases and V by 6 bases; bases with no gene match: 8. CDR3 length: 14 amino acids. Germline values: CDR1 SQVTM, CDR2 ANQGSEA. This chain's CDR3 is CSVATRLAEETQYF. DNA for the CDR3: TGCAGCGTCGCTACCAGACTAGCGGAAGAGACCCAGTACTTC.

This clonotype appeared a few times. The gene calls are TRBV5-6 and TRBJ2-1; 7 bases line up with TRBD2. CDR1 SGHDT and CDR2 YYEEEE come from the germline V gene. This CDR3 is built from 15 residues. With V trimmed by 7 bases and J by 2 bases, 9 bases remained unmatched. The chain's CDR3 is CASATWLAAYNEQFF. CDR3 bases: TGTGCCAGCGCAACATGGCTAGCGGCCTACAATGAGCAGTTCTTC.

This chain connects TRBV15 to TRBJ2-1; 14 nucleotides match TRBD2. Germline CDR1 is LNHNV and CDR2 is YYDKDF (reference sequence). This CDR3 contains 17 residues. Unmatched junction bases numbered 8, after V lost 0 bases and J lost 10 bases. The CDR3 sequence is CATSRDVTSGGADEQFF. The CDR3 DNA is TGTGCCACCAGCAGAGATGTGACTAGCGGGGGGGCGGACGAGCAGTTCTTC.

This clonotype was recorded a few times. The chain has TRBV15 and TRBJ2-1; no clear D gene. Germline values: CDR1 LNHNV, CDR2 YYDKDF (reference sequence). The CDR3 has 16 amino acids. Deletions cut 4 bases from V and 3 bases from J, with 16 bases between. The CDR3 region has the DNA TGTGCCACCAGCACCACCGGGCTGGAAGGCTACAATGAGCAGTTCTTC. As protein: CATSTTGLEGYNEQFF.

The V gene is TRBV6-2 or TRBV6-3, the J gene TRBJ2-1; D not certain. Trimming left V 0 bases short and J 2 bases short, with 11 bases between. This CDR3 spans 16 amino acids. Per the germline V gene, CDR1 is MNHEY and CDR2 is SVGEGT. Written as DNA, the CDR3 is TGTGCCAGCAGTTACTCAGAAGGGATCACCTACAATGAGCAGTTCTTC. Translation gives CASSYSEGITYNEQFF.

In this sample, this clonotype turned up many times. The genes are TRBV6-1 and TRBJ1-2; D remains ambiguous. In germline, CDR1 is MNHNS, CDR2 SASEGT. V shed 5 bases and J shed 5 bases, with 15 bases lying between them. The CDR3 extends over 14 amino acids. This chain's CDR3 is CASSLAPEIYGYTF. CDR3 sequence (DNA): TGTGCCAGCAGTCTAGCACCTGAGATTTATGGCTACACCTTC.

Only a few counts were recorded for this clonotype. This rearrangement joins TRBV5-1 to TRBJ2-5, with 8 bases aligning to TRBD2. The CDR3 is 13 residues long. From germline, CDR1 is SGHRS and CDR2 YFSETQ. The V and J ends lost 5 bases and 5 bases, in that order; junction bases with no gene match: 5. The CDR3 protein is CASSRREEETQYF. The CDR3 nucleotides are TGCGCCAGCAGTCGGCGGGAGGAGGAGACCCAGTACTTC.

This clonotype was seen a handful of times. The chain carries TRBV20-1 and TRBJ2-7, with D possibly TRBD1 on 6 matching bases. The ends were cut back, 4 bases at V and 4 bases at J, with 14 bases in the middle. This CDR3 is 13 amino acids long. CDR1 DFQATT and CDR2 SNEGSKA come from the germline V gene (reference sequence). CDR3 protein: CSAMAGEVYEQYV. Here the CDR3 DNA reads TGCAGTGCTATGGCAGGGGAAGTTTACGAGCAGTACGTC.

The table lists this clonotype with many counts. The rearrangement uses TRBV12-3 or TRBV12-4 and TRBJ2-4; either TRBD1 or TRBD2 may fit D (5 bases each). CDR3 size: 14 residues. V lost 6 bases and J 7 bases, leaving 16 bases between the germline ends. The CDR3 region has the DNA TGTGCCAGCAGCCGCACCAGGGACCAGAACATTCAGTACTTC. Protein: CASSRTRDQNIQYF.

This rearrangement joins TRBV3-1 to TRBJ1-5; D possibly corresponds to TRBD1 (5 bases). CDR1 is LGHDT, CDR2 YNNKEL, per germline (reference sequence). This CDR3 contains 13 residues. Trimming took 3 bases from V and 9 from J, leaving 12 bases between them. The CDR3 DNA follows: TGTGCCAGCAGCCAGGGTGAAGGGGTGCCCCAGCATTTT. Its protein is CASSQGEGVPQHF.

V is TRBV5-1 and J is TRBJ2-2; 8 bases line up with TRBD2. After removal of 0 bases from V and 6 bases from J, the junction contained 7 bases not matched to a gene. This CDR3 region has 16 residues. Germline V gene lookup returns CDR1 SGHRS and CDR2 YFSETQ. CDR3 sequence: CASSLVPGGPAGELFF. CDR3 in DNA: TGCGCCAGCAGCTTGGTTCCGGGAGGGCCGGCCGGGGAGCTGTTTTTT.

V gene TRBV4-1 combines with J gene TRBJ2-1, with 8 bases that match TRBD2. The CDR3 has 17 amino acids. V trimming: 2 bases; J trimming: 6 bases; junction bases outside the gene matches: 12. Germline V lookup: CDR1 MGHRA, CDR2 YSYEKL. The CDR3 bases are TGCGCCAGCAGCCAAACACATAGCGGGATAGATACCAATGAGCAGTTCTTC. It specifies CASSQTHSGIDTNEQFF.

This clonotype was seen repeatedly, ten times or more. This chain links TRBV3-1 with TRBJ2-3; TRBD2 aligns across 8 bases. Germline V gene sequence: CDR1 LGHDT, CDR2 YNNKEL (reference sequence). The CDR3 length is 17 residues. V lost 0 bases to trimming and J lost 1 base; unmatched junction nucleotides: 6. This chain's CDR3 is CASSQEFGRGGTDTQYF. The CDR3, as DNA: TGTGCCAGCAGCCAAGAGTTTGGGCGGGGGGGCACAGATACGCAGTATTTT.

This clonotype was observed a handful of times. This rearrangement joins TRBV7-9 to TRBJ2-3, with D perhaps matching TRBD1 (6 bases). The V gene lost 5 bases and the J gene lost 1 base, with 19 bases spanning the gap. Germline assignment: CDR1 SEHNR and CDR2 FQNEAQ (reference sequence). CDR3 length: 17 amino acids. The CDR3 loop is CASSPRTAQTRTDTQYF. CDR3 bases: TGTGCCAGCAGCCCCCGGACAGCGCAAACCCGCACAGATACGCAGTATTTT.

The V and J genes are TRBV7-9 and TRBJ1-3; the D gene is possibly TRBD1 (5 bases). Trimming took off 0 bases at V and 2 bases at J, with 8 bases between the two ends. CDR1 and CDR2 (germline): SEHNR, FQNEAQ (reference sequence). The CDR3 loop spans 15 amino acids. The CDR3 DNA reads TGTGCCAGCAGCTTAGCGCCGACAGCTGGAAACACCATATATTTT. Translation gives CASSLAPTAGNTIYF.

This chain uses TRBV3-1 with TRBJ1-1; no clear D. Trimming pared 2 bases from V and 1 base from J, leaving 8 bases between. The CDR3 is 14 amino acids. Germline CDR1 LGHDT, CDR2 YNNKEL (reference sequence). Here the CDR3 reads CASSQIPGNTEAFF. DNA for the CDR3: TGTGCCAGCAGCCAAATCCCGGGGAACACTGAAGCTTTCTTT. Full variable domain (missing parts from reference TRBV3-1 and TRBJ1-1): DTAVSQTPKYLVTQMGNDKSIKCEQNLGHDTMYWYKQDSKKFLKIMFSYNNKELIINETVPNRFSPKSPDKAHLNLHINSLELGDSAVYFCASSQIPGNTEAFFGQGTRLTVV.

The J gene is TRBJ2-7, the V gene TRBV14, with D unclear. The CDR3 length is 23 residues. Germline V gene lookup returns CDR1 SGHDN and CDR2 FVKESK. Trimming took off 6 bases at V and 0 bases at J, with 39 bases between the two ends. The CDR3 spells CASRGRNHTNCRVLKKASYEQYF. CDR3 nucleotides: TGTGCCAGCAGGGGTCGGAACCATACAAACTGTCGGGTGCTTAAGAAGGCCTCCTACGAGCAGTACTTC.

This chain links TRBV6-5 with TRBJ2-1, with TRBD2 matching 9 bases. The CDR3 consists of 16 residues. CDR1 is MNHEY, CDR2 SVGAGI, per germline. J gave up 9 bases and V 2 bases, and 11 bases lay outside the gene matches. The CDR3 DNA is TGTGCCAGCAGTTACCTAGCGGGGATCACCATTGGTGAGCAGTTCTTC. Encoded protein: CASSYLAGITIGEQFF.

V is TRBV7-2 and J is TRBJ2-1, with 8 nucleotides matching TRBD1. The junction had 10 bases not matched to a gene; V was cut back by 4 bases and J by 11 bases. Germline V CDR1 and CDR2: SGHTA, FQGNSA. The CDR3 is 14 amino acids. The CDR3 sequence: CASSSRIGDRQQFF. CDR3 DNA: TGTGCCAGCAGCTCCAGGATCGGGGACAGGCAGCAGTTCTTC. Variable domain in full (rest from reference TRBV7-2 and TRBJ2-1): GAGVSQSPSNKVTEKGKDVELRCDPISGHTALYWYRQSLGQGLEFLIYFQGNSAPDKSGLPSDRFSAERTGGSVSTLTIQRTQQEDSAVYLCASSSRIGDRQQFFGPGTRLTVL.

In its sample, this clonotype was seen many times. J is TRBJ2-7 and V is TRBV29-1; weak D call: TRBD2 (6 bases). The germline gives CDR1 SQVTM, CDR2 ANQGSEA. Trimming pared 4 bases from V and 4 bases from J, leaving 14 bases between. The CDR3 spans 13 residues. Here the CDR3 DNA reads TGCAGCGTTGCAACTAGCCGTTCGTACGAGCAGTACTTC. It yields the protein CSVATSRSYEQYF.

The table lists this clonotype with a few counts. This chain uses TRBV6-5 with TRBJ2-7; D ambiguous. The CDR3 extends over 14 amino acids. CDR1 is MNHEY and CDR2 is SVGAGI in the germline V gene. The ends were cut back, 2 bases at V and 3 bases at J, with 11 bases in the middle. The CDR3 protein is CASSYGRWGYEQYF. Here the CDR3 DNA reads TGTGCCAGCAGTTACGGCAGGTGGGGCTACGAGCAGTACTTC.

This clonotype was seen only a few times. The chain carries TRBV3-1 and TRBJ2-1, with D possibly matching TRBD2 (5 bases). Trimming removed 0 bases from V and 3 bases from J, with 12 bases in between. CDR1 is LGHDT, CDR2 YNNKEL, per germline (reference sequence). The CDR3 covers 16 residues. The CDR3, as DNA: TGTGCCAGCAGCCAAGAATATCGCGCGGGCTACAATGAGCAGTTCTTC. This encodes CASSQEYRAGYNEQFF.

This clonotype was seen ten or more times. In DNA form, the CDR3 reads TGTGCCAGCTCACCAGTCCGGGCAATGAACACTGAAGCTTTCTTT. Protein product: CASSPVRAMNTEAFF. The chain has TRBV18 and TRBJ1-1, with D hard to call. The CDR3 is 15 amino acids. Looked up from germline, CDR1 is KGHSH and CDR2 is LQKENI. V lost 2 bases and J 0 bases, leaving 10 bases between the germline ends. Complete variable domain (other parts from reference TRBV18 and TRBJ1-1): NAGVMQNPRHLVRRRGQEARLRCSPMKGHSHVYWYRQLPEEGLKFMVYLQKENIIDESGMPKERFSAEFPKEGPSILRIQQVVRGDSAAYFCASSPVRAMNTEAFFGQGTRLTVV.

The V call is TRBV6-1, the J call TRBJ2-5; 13 bases agree with TRBD2. With 6 bases clipped from V and 5 bases from J, the junction kept 12 bases outside the gene matches. CDR1 MNHNS and CDR2 SASEGT come from the germline V gene. The CDR3 totals 17 residues. CDR3 DNA sequence: TGTGCCAGCAGGGGAGGACTAGCGGGGGTATTGTCGGAGACCCAGTACTTC. Its translation: CASRGGLAGVLSETQYF.

This clonotype was observed a handful of times. The J gene is TRBJ1-2, the V gene TRBV7-8, with D maybe TRBD1 (5 bases). Germline lookup yields CDR1 SGHVS and CDR2 FQNEAQ. The V and J ends lost 4 bases and 3 bases respectively, with 24 bases between them. This CDR3 spans 18 amino acids. The CDR3 bases are TGTGCCAGCAGCTCGACAACCGCGAACAGGAGGTCGGACTATGGCTACACCTTC. It codes for CASSSTTANRRSDYGYTF. Based on the CDR3 plus reference TRBV7-8 and TRBJ1-2, the full variable domain is GAGVSQSPRYKVAKRGQDVALRCDPISGHVSLFWYQQALGQGPEFLTYFQNEAQLDKSGLPSDRFFAERPEGSVSTLKIQRTQQEDSAVYLCASSSTTANRRSDYGYTFGSGTRLTVV.

The table lists this clonotype with a few counts. This chain connects TRBV29-1 to TRBJ2-5, with D unresolved. V lost 6 bases and J 1 base, leaving 12 bases between the germline ends. From germline, CDR1 is SQVTM and CDR2 ANQGSEA. The CDR3 has 13 amino acids. The CDR3 here is CSVHKSIQETQYF. In DNA, the CDR3 is TGCAGCGTCCACAAGTCTATCCAAGAGACCCAGTACTTC.

This clonotype was counted a single time. J is TRBJ1-6 and V is TRBV4-1; weak D call: TRBD1 (5 bases). Germline-derived CDR1 and CDR2 are MGHRA and YSYEKL. V was cut by 4 bases and J by 12 bases, with 22 bases left in between. This CDR3 region has 16 residues. The CDR3: CASSLYSGTGYRPLHF. In nucleotides, the CDR3 is TGCGCCAGCAGCCTATATTCGGGGACTGGGTACAGACCCCTCCACTTT.

The rearrangement joins TRBV2 to TRBJ2-7; 11 bases are shared with TRBD2. The CDR3 spans 13 residues. V was pared by 10 bases and J by 2 bases, with 4 bases of the junction left unmatched. CDR1 and CDR2 (germline): SNHLY, FYNNEI. CDR3 coding DNA: TGTGCCACCAGACTAGCGGGAACCTACGAGCAGTACTTC. It yields the protein CATRLAGTYEQYF.

In its sample, this clonotype was seen many times. V gene TRBV10-3 combines with J gene TRBJ1-1, with no clear D. The V gene lost 5 bases and the J gene lost 2 bases, with 12 bases spanning the gap. The germline gives CDR1 ENHRY, CDR2 SYGVKD. This CDR3 is built from 14 residues. The CDR3 spells CAISPGRDNTEAFF. The CDR3 nucleotides are TGTGCCATCAGTCCTGGACGGGATAACACTGAAGCTTTCTTT.

The rearrangement joins TRBV11-2 to TRBJ2-1, with 7 bases identical to TRBD2. Germline V CDR1 and CDR2: SGHAT, FQNNGV. The CDR3 is 15 amino acids. Germline trimming cut 6 bases from V and 3 bases from J; bases unmatched to any gene: 8. The CDR3 DNA is TGTGCCAGCAGGCAAATAGCGGGTTTCTACAATGAGCAGTTCTTC. Protein product: CASRQIAGFYNEQFF.